These 22 T cell receptor beta chains were all obtained from the same sample, sequenced in a study of T cell responses to AZD1222 COVID-19 vaccine. Data came from immunoSEQ multiplex PCR; TCRdb stores just in-frame clones and leaves some out. The profile shows some 130,000 clones, roughly 91% of them singletons. Sequenced here: peripheral blood, sampled on day 0 of AZD1222 vaccination. The receptor source for this set is an adult in good health.

In its sample, this clone was seen a few times. CDR3 amino acids: CASSLADRGSGANVLTF. The CDR3 DNA is TGTGCCAGCAGCTTAGCGGACAGGGGCTCTGGGGCCAACGTCCTGACTTTC. The chain couples TRBV7-8 to TRBJ2-6; 9 bases are shared with TRBD1. From germline, CDR1 is SGHVS and CDR2 FQNEAQ. Unmatched junction bases numbered 0, after V lost 0 bases and J lost 0 bases. This CDR3 spans 17 amino acids.

This clone was recorded only once. The V and J genes are TRBV10-3 and TRBJ1-5; no clear D. This CDR3 contains 13 residues. Trimming shortened V by 0 bases and J by 4 bases, and 4 bases separated the two germline ends. Germline V gene data show CDR1 as ENHRY and CDR2 as SYGVKD. Here the CDR3 DNA reads TGTGCCATCAGTGAGTCCGAGAATCAGCCCCAGCATTTT. It codes for CAISESENQPQHF.

The chain uses TRBV5-1 and TRBJ1-5; D is perhaps TRBD1 (6 bases). The ends were cut back, 1 base at V and 6 bases at J, with 11 bases in the middle. CDR1 is SGHRS, CDR2 YFSETQ, per germline. The CDR3 is made up of 14 amino acids. CDR3 protein: CASSLSTGSQPQHF. The CDR3 bases are TGCGCCAGCAGCTTGTCTACAGGGAGTCAGCCCCAGCATTTT.

The chain is built from TRBV18 and TRBJ2-7, with TRBD1 matching over 9 bases. The CDR3 extends over 14 amino acids. Trimming took 4 bases from V and 5 from J; bases not matched to a gene: 6. Germline values: CDR1 KGHSH, CDR2 LQKENI. Here the CDR3 reads CASSLGQGKNEQYF. CDR3 nucleotides: TGTGCCAGCTCACTTGGACAGGGGAAAAACGAGCAGTACTTC.

The genes are TRBV7-3 and TRBJ2-7, with no clear D. The CDR3 is made up of 14 amino acids. Trimming shortened V by 1 base and J by 2 bases, and 9 bases separated the two germline ends. The V gene's germline CDR1 is SGHTA and CDR2 FQGTGA. CDR3 bases: TGTGCCAGCAGCTTAAACGGCAGAACCTACGAGCAGTACTTC. This codes for CASSLNGRTYEQYF.

Concerning this clone itself: Other DNA sequences from this sample encode an identical CDR3 as well. The chain uses TRBV4-3 and TRBJ1-1; D is undetermined. With 1 base removed from V and 1 base from J, the gap between germline ends came to 4 bases. Per germline, CDR1 LGHNA and CDR2 YSLEER. The CDR3 extends over 13 amino acids. The CDR3 sequence: CASSQAGNTEAFF. The CDR3 bases are TGCGCCAGCAGCCAAGCCGGGAACACTGAAGCTTTCTTT.

This chain uses TRBV7-2 with TRBJ1-5, with D unclear. The CDR3 runs to 15 residues. V was shortened by 1 base and J by 6 bases, with 13 bases between the two germline ends. The germline CDR1 and CDR2 sequences are SGHTA and FQGNSA. The CDR3: CASSLGRISTQPQHF. The CDR3 coding sequence is TGTGCCAGCAGCTTAGGACGTATTTCAACTCAGCCCCAGCATTTT.

The rearrangement links TRBV10-3 to TRBJ1-2; D not certain. The V end lost 2 bases, the J end lost 3 bases, and 7 bases lay between the germline ends. In germline, CDR1 is ENHRY, CDR2 SYGVKD. CDR3 size: 13 residues. CDR3 coding DNA: TGTGCCATCAGTGAGAGGCAGGACTATGGCTACACCTTC. It yields the protein CAISERQDYGYTF.

The V and J genes are TRBV18 and TRBJ1-5, with D possibly being TRBD1 (5 bases). Germline values: CDR1 KGHSH, CDR2 LQKENI. The CDR3 sequence is 14 residues long. V was pared by 3 bases and J by 4 bases, with 10 bases between. The CDR3 reads CASSPVGGNQPQHF. In nucleotides, the CDR3 is TGTGCCAGCTCACCGGTGGGGGGAAATCAGCCCCAGCATTTT.

The gene calls are TRBV6-1 and TRBJ1-1; the D gene is possibly TRBD1 (5 bases). In germline, CDR1 is MNHNS, CDR2 SASEGT. Trimming removed 2 bases from V and 1 base from J, with 17 bases in between. This CDR3 spans 17 amino acids. The CDR3 DNA is TGTGCCAGCAGTGAATTAGTCCATCGGGGCCAGAACACTGAAGCTTTCTTT. Translation gives CASSELVHRGQNTEAFF.

The chain has TRBV27 and TRBJ2-5, with D maybe TRBD1 (6 bases). With 6 bases removed from V and 3 bases from J, the gap between germline ends came to 11 bases. This CDR3 comprises 13 residues. The V gene's germline CDR1 is MNHEY and CDR2 SMNVEV (reference sequence). CDR3 residues: CASRKSGEETQYF. The DNA for the CDR3 is TGTGCCAGCAGGAAATCAGGGGAAGAGACCCAGTACTTC.

The chain couples TRBV3-1 (or the pseudogene TRBV3-2) to TRBJ1-6; D is possibly TRBD1 (6 bases). V shed 0 bases and J shed 8 bases, with 8 bases lying between them. The germline V gene encodes CDR1 LGHDT and CDR2 YNNKEL (reference sequence). The CDR3 has 14 residues. The CDR3 DNA reads TGTGCCAGCAGCCAAGACAGGGGTCATTCACCCCTCCACTTT. Translation gives CASSQDRGHSPLHF.

In this sample, this clone turned up once. J is TRBJ1-3 and V is TRBV7-9; TRBD1 aligns across 7 bases. Germline lookup yields CDR1 SEHNR and CDR2 FQNEAQ (reference sequence). The junction had 1 base not matched to a gene; V was cut back by 0 bases and J by 2 bases. This CDR3 region has 15 residues. The CDR3 nucleotides are TGTGCCAGCAGCTTAGCGGGGACAGCTGGAAACACCATATATTTT. Translated, it gives CASSLAGTAGNTIYF. The variable domain in full, with the rest retrieved from reference TRBV7-9 and TRBJ1-3, is DTGVSQNPRHKITKRGQNVTFRCDPISEHNRLYWYRQTLGQGPEFLTYFQNEAQLEKSRLLSDRFSAERPKGSFSTLEIQRTEQGDSAMYLCASSLAGTAGNTIYFGEGSWLTVV.

This clone appeared once. The chain combines TRBV18 with TRBJ1-3; D gene unclear. The V and J ends lost 5 bases and 0 bases respectively, with 17 bases between them. The germline CDR1 and CDR2 sequences are KGHSH and LQKENI. The CDR3 has 17 residues. DNA for the CDR3: TGTGCCAGCTCAGACCTAGAGGTATCAAGCTCTGGAAACACCATATATTTT. Amino acids: CASSDLEVSSSGNTIYF.

The J gene is TRBJ1-2, the V gene TRBV5-4; perhaps TRBD1 as D (6 bases). From germline, CDR1 is SGHNT and CDR2 YYREEE (reference sequence). The CDR3 is 15 residues long. Trimming took 2 bases from V and 2 from J, leaving 13 bases between them. The CDR3 coding sequence is TGTGCCAGCAGCTTTAGACAGGAGGTAAACTATGGCTACACCTTC. Translating it yields CASSFRQEVNYGYTF.

The chain recombines TRBV11-2 with TRBJ1-6; TRBD1 is a possible D gene (5 bases). Germline V CDR1 and CDR2: SGHAT, FQNNGV. The CDR3 has 17 residues. Trimming removed 2 bases at V and 0 bases at J, with 11 bases between. CDR3 DNA: TGTGCCAGCAGCTTAAGAGGGGCTAGCTCCTATAATTCACCCCTCCACTTT. It codes for CASSLRGASSYNSPLHF. Supplemented by reference TRBV11-2 and TRBJ1-6, the full variable domain reads EAGVAQSPRYKIIEKRQSVAFWCNPISGHATLYWYQQILGQGPKLLIQFQNNGVVDDSQLPKDRFSAERLKGVDSTLKIQPAKLEDSAVYLCASSLRGASSYNSPLHFGNGTRLTVT.

The chain has TRBV28 and TRBJ1-1, with TRBD1 matching over 8 bases. From germline, CDR1 is MDHEN and CDR2 SYDVKM. V trimming: 6 bases; J trimming: 4 bases; junction bases outside the gene matches: 7. The CDR3 contains 14 residues. The CDR3 coding sequence is TGTGCCAGCAGGGTATTGACAGGGGCCACTGAAGCTTTCTTT. Translating it yields CASRVLTGATEAFF.

V usage is TRBV10-3 and J usage is TRBJ2-7; possible D gene TRBD1, 6 bases. Trimming shortened V by 6 bases and J by 3 bases, and 15 bases separated the two germline ends. The germline V gene encodes CDR1 ENHRY and CDR2 SYGVKD. The CDR3 extends over 14 amino acids. The CDR3: CAIRKTGGIYEQYF. The CDR3 DNA follows: TGTGCCATCAGAAAGACAGGCGGCATCTACGAGCAGTACTTC.

The J gene is TRBJ2-7, the V gene TRBV5-6, with 11 bases aligning to TRBD2. CDR1 is SGHDT and CDR2 is YYEEEE in the germline V gene. The CDR3 is made up of 15 amino acids. The V gene end was trimmed by 3 bases and the J gene end by 5 bases; junction bases not matched to a gene: 7. The CDR3 DNA is TGTGCCAGCAGCTGGGGGACTAGCGGTAATGACGAGCAGTACTTC. It translates to CASSWGTSGNDEQYF.

The chain joins TRBV4-3 to TRBJ1-1; D uncertain. CDR3 length: 16 amino acids. Germline CDR1 LGHNA, CDR2 YSLEER. V gave up 0 bases and J gave up 4 bases, with 15 bases separating them. CDR3 DNA: TGCGCCAGCAGCCAAGAACAAACGGGTAAATTCACTGAAGCTTTCTTT. Amino acid sequence: CASSQEQTGKFTEAFF.

This clone came up a few times. The genes are TRBV7-9 and TRBJ1-3; TRBD1 is a possible D gene (5 bases). Germline V lookup: CDR1 SEHNR, CDR2 FQNEAQ (reference sequence). The CDR3 sequence is 16 residues long. The V end was cut by 0 bases, the J end by 0 bases, with 9 bases between. The CDR3 DNA reads as TGTGCCAGCAGCTTAGCGCAGGGATCCTCTGGAAACACCATATATTTT. It codes for CASSLAQGSSGNTIYF.

This chain's CDR3 is CASSKIEGYEQYF. The DNA for the CDR3 is TGTGCCAGCAGCAAGATTGAGGGGTACGAGCAGTACTTC. The V and J genes are TRBV7-2 and TRBJ2-7, with D perhaps matching TRBD1 or TRBD2 (5 bases each). Germline-derived CDR1 and CDR2 are SGHTA and FQGNSA. CDR3 length: 13 amino acids. V lost 5 bases to trimming and J lost 4 bases, with 12 bases between them.